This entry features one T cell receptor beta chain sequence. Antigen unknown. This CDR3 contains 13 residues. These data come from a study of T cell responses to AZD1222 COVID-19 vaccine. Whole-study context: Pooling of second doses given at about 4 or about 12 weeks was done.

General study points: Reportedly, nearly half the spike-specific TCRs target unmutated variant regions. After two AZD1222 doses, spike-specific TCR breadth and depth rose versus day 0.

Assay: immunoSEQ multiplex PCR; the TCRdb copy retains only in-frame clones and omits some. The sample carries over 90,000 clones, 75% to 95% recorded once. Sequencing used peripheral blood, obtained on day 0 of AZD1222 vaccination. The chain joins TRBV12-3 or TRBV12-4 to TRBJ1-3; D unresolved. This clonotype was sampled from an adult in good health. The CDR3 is CADRGSGGNTIYF. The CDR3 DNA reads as TGTGCTGACCGGGGATCTGGTGGAAACACCATATATTTT.